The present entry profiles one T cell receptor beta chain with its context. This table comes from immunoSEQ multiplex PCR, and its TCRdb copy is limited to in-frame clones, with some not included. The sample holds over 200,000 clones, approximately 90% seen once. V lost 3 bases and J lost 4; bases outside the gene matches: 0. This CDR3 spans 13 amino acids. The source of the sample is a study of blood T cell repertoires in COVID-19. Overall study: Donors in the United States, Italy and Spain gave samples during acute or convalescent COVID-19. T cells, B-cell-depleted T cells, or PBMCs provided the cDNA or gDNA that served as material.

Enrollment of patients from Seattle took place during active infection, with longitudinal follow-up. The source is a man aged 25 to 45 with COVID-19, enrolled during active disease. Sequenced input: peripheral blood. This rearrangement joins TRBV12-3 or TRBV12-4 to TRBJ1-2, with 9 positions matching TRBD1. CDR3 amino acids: CASSLDRGYGYTF. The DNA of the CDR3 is TGTGCCAGCAGTTTGGACAGGGGCTATGGCTACACCTTC.